This T cell receptor (beta chain) emerged from a study of identical twins. Study-wide results and limits: The analysis was cross-sectional rather than longitudinal within donors.

TCRdb reanalysed the 5' RACE reads using MiXCR and keeps one entry per CDR3 protein. The repertoire has 700,000 or so distinct CDR3 sequences, more than 6.5% of them found once; the top ten carry 0.75% to 1%. Germline values: CDR1 SEHNR, CDR2 FQNEAQ (reference sequence). V gave up 4 bases and J gave up 10 bases, with 11 bases separating them. The CDR3 loop spans 12 amino acids. Regarding this clonotype: Antigen: not known.

The same sample was also used in a study of yellow fever vaccine responses in identical twins.

This sequence joins TRBV7-9 and TRBJ2-1; tentatively, D is TRBD1 or TRBD2 (5 bases each). Sequenced input: PBMCs. This receptor was obtained from a young woman in good health. The CDR3 sequence is CASSWSGPEQFF. The CDR3 coding sequence is TGTGCCAGCAGCTGGTCGGGGCCCGAGCAGTTCTTC.